The 8 T cell receptor beta chains below all came from one sample that was sequenced in a study of T cell responses to AZD1222 COVID-19 vaccine. Only in-frame clones appear in the TCRdb table, and some are missing; sequencing was by immunoSEQ multiplex PCR. Of roughly 80,000 clones in the sample, 90% were seen once. The specimen comprised peripheral blood, sampled 28 days after the second AZD1222 dose. The receptors here all came from an adult who received the AZD1222 COVID-19 vaccine.

The chain uses TRBV28 and TRBJ1-5; 9 nucleotides align to TRBD1. CDR1 is MDHEN and CDR2 is SYDVKM in the germline V gene. The V gene end was trimmed by 6 bases and the J gene end by 4 bases; junction bases not matched to a gene: 4. The CDR3 consists of 14 residues. CDR3: CASRGQGPNQPQHF. The CDR3 nucleotides read TGTGCCAGCAGGGGACAGGGTCCAAATCAGCCCCAGCATTTT.

The CDR3 bases are TGTGCCAGCTCACCACGCAGGGATGCTCAGCCCCAGCATTTT. Protein sequence: CASSPRRDAQPQHF. The J gene is TRBJ1-5, the V gene TRBV18; tentatively, D is TRBD1 (5 bases). The CDR3 spans 14 residues. Germline V lookup: CDR1 KGHSH, CDR2 LQKENI. V was shortened by 1 base and J by 6 bases, with 10 bases between the two germline ends.

The chain employs TRBV18 and TRBJ2-7; D not resolved. This CDR3 spans 13 amino acids. Germline CDR1 reads KGHSH; CDR2 reads LQKENI. Trimming took off 3 bases at V and 3 bases at J, with 9 bases between the two ends. The CDR3 region is CASSPRSGYEQYF. In DNA, the CDR3 is TGTGCCAGCTCACCTAGGTCAGGCTACGAGCAGTACTTC.

This clone was recorded once. The gene calls are TRBV5-1 and TRBJ1-4; D not certain. Trimming removed 0 bases at V and 2 bases at J, with 8 bases between. Germline V gene data show CDR1 as SGHRS and CDR2 as YFSETQ. This CDR3 is built from 15 residues. CDR3 coding DNA: TGCGCCAGCAGCTTGGAACAGTTGACTAATGAAAAACTGTTTTTT. This translates into CASSLEQLTNEKLFF.

This clone turned up a few times. V gene TRBV30 combines with J gene TRBJ2-7; no firm D call. Germline CDR1 GTSNPN, CDR2 SVGIG (reference sequence). The CDR3 contains 15 residues. V was shortened by 1 base and J by 5 bases, with 18 bases between the two germline ends. The CDR3 DNA reads TGTGCCTGGAGTGCCGTCCCCGGCCTCCTCGACGAGCAGTACTTC. Its translation: CAWSAVPGLLDEQYF. Variable domain in full (rest from reference TRBV30 and TRBJ2-7): SQTIHQWPATLVQPVGSPLSLECTVEGTSNPNLYWYRQAAGRGLQLLFYSVGIGQISSEVPQNLSASRPQDRQFILSSKKLLLSDSGFYLCAWSAVPGLLDEQYFGPGTRLTVT.

The chain employs TRBV7-9 and TRBJ1-5; the D gene is possibly TRBD1 (5 bases). V lost 1 base and J lost 4, with 20 bases in between. Germline loops: CDR1 SEHNR, CDR2 FQNEAQ (reference sequence). This CDR3 spans 18 amino acids. The CDR3: CASSLEPPAQGGNQPQHF. The CDR3 region has the DNA TGTGCCAGCAGCTTAGAGCCCCCTGCCCAGGGCGGGAATCAGCCCCAGCATTTT.

The chain recombines TRBV27 with TRBJ1-5, with D tentatively TRBD1 (5 bases). Trimming took 5 bases from V and 1 from J, leaving 12 bases between them. Germline V CDR1 and CDR2: MNHEY, SMNVEV (reference sequence). The CDR3 is made up of 15 amino acids. In DNA, the CDR3 is TGTGCCAGCAGTCGCTATTGGGGGAGCAATCAGCCCCAGCATTTT. This encodes CASSRYWGSNQPQHF.

This clone appeared once. The gene calls are TRBV9 and TRBJ2-3; tentative D call: TRBD2 (6 bases). V was pared by 4 bases and J by 6 bases, with 18 bases between. This CDR3 is 15 amino acids long. In germline, CDR1 is SGDLS, CDR2 YYNGEE. CDR3 nucleotides: TGTGCCAGCAGCTTCGTTGCGGGGATGTCGGATACGCAGTATTTT. Its translation is CASSFVAGMSDTQYF.